This T cell receptor (beta chain) comes out of a study of early T cells in non-severe SARS-CoV-2 infection. Study background: Sequencing was performed on bulk RNA from unsorted whole blood, leaving chains unpaired.

General study findings and limits: VDJdb-based annotation leaned toward anti-spike CD8 responses and missed private and CD4 specificities.

Individually, cDNA molecules had unique molecular identifiers attached to them. Using its own MiXCR run on the 5' RACE reads, TCRdb lists one record per CDR3 protein. There are about 69,000 distinct CDR3 sequences in the sample; about 9.4% occur only once, and roughly 6% lies in the top ten. Regarding this clonotype: Its matching antigen is unknown.

This TCR came from an adult who was a healthcare worker with PCR-confirmed SARS-CoV-2 infection or an uninfected control (not recorded which). Sample: whole blood.

The CDR3 nucleotides read TGTGCCAGCACCTTTTTAGGACCAGGTACAGGGGCTAACGAGCAGTACTTC. Protein product: CASTFLGPGTGANEQYF. The rearrangement links TRBV7-2 to TRBJ2-7; 7 bases align to TRBD1. V lost 7 bases, J lost 5 bases, and 20 bases stayed unmatched. CDR3 length: 17 residues. CDR1 is SGHTA, CDR2 FQGNSA, per germline.